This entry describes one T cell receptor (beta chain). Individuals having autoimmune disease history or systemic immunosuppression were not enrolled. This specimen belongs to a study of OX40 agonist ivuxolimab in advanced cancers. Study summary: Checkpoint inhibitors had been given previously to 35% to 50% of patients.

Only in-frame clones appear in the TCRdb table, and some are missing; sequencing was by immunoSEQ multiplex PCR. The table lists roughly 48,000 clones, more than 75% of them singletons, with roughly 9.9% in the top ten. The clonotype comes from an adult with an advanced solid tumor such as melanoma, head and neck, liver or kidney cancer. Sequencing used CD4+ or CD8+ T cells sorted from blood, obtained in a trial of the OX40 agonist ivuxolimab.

The CDR3 here is CASSLGYYNEQFF. CDR3 nucleotides: TGTGCCAGCAGCTTAGGTTACTACAATGAGCAGTTCTTC. V gene TRBV11-3 combines with J gene TRBJ2-1; D is undetermined. V dropped 1 base and J dropped 3 bases, with 4 bases sitting between them. The CDR3 totals 13 residues. Germline V gives CDR1 SGHNT, CDR2 YENEEA.